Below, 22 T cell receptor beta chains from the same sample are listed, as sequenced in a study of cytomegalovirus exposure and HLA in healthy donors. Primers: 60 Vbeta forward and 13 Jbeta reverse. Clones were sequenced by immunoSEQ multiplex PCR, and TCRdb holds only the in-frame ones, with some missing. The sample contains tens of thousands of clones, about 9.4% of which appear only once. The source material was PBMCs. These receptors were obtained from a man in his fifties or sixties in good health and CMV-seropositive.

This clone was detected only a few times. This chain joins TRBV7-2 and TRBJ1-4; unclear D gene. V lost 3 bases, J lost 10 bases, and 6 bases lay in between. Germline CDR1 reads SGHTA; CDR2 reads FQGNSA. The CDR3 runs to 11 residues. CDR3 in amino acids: CASSFSGKLFF. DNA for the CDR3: TGTGCCAGCAGCTTTTCGGGAAAACTGTTTTTT.

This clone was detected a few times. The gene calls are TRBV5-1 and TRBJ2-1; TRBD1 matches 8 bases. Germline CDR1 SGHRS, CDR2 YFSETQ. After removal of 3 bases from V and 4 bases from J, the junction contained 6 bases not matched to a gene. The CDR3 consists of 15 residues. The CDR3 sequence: CASSSDRGPYNEQFF. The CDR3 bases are TGCGCCAGCAGCTCCGACAGGGGACCTTACAATGAGCAGTTCTTC.

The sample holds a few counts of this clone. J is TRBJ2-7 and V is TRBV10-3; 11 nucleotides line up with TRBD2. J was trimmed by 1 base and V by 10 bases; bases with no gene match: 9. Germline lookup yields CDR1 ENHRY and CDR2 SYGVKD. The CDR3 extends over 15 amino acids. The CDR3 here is CASYGGTSGSYEQYF. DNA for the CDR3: TGTGCCAGCTACGGGGGGACTAGCGGTTCCTACGAGCAGTACTTC.

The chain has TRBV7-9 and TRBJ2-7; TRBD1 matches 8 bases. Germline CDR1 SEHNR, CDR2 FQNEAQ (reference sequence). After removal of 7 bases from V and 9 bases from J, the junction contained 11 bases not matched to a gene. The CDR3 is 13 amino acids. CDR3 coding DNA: TGTGCCAGCACCGCCGACAGGGGCTGGGGGCAGTACTTC. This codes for CASTADRGWGQYF.

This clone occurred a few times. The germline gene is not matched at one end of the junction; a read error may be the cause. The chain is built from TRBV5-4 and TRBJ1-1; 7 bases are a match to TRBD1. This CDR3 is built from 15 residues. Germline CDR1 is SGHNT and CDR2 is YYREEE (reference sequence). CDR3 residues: CASSFWTGSNTEAFF. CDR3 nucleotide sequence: TGCGCCAGCAGCTTTTGGACAGGATCGAACACTGAAGCTTTCTTT. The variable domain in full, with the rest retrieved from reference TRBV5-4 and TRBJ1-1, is ETGVTQSPTHLIKTRGQQVTLRCSSQSGHNTVSWYQQALGQGPQFIFQYYREEENGRGNFPPRFSGLQFPNYSSELNVNALELDDSALYLCASSFWTGSNTEAFFGQGTRLTVV.

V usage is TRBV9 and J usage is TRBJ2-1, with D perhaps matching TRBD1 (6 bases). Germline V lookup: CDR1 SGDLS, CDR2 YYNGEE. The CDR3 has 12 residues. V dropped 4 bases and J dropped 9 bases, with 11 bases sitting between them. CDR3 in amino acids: CASSHREGEQFF. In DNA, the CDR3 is TGTGCCAGCAGCCACAGGGAAGGTGAGCAGTTCTTC. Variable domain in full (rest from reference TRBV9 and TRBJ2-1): DSGVTQTPKHLITATGQRVTLRCSPRSGDLSVYWYQQSLDQGLQFLIQYYNGEERAKGNILERFSAQQFPDLHSELNLSSLELGDSALYFCASSHREGEQFFGPGTRLTVL.

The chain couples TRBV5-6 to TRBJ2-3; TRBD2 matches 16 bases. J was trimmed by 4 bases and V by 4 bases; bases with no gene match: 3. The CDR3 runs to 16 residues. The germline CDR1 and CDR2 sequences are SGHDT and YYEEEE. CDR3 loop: CASSPGLAGGADTQYF. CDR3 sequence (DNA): TGTGCCAGCAGCCCGGGACTAGCGGGAGGGGCAGATACGCAGTATTTT.

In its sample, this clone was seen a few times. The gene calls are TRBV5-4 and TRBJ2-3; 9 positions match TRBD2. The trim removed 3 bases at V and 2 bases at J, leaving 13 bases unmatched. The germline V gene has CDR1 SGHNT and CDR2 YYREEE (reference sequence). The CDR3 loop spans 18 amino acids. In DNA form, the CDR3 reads TGTGCCAGCAGCTCGGACATACCGGGACTAGCTATCACAGATACGCAGTATTTT. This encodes CASSSDIPGLAITDTQYF.

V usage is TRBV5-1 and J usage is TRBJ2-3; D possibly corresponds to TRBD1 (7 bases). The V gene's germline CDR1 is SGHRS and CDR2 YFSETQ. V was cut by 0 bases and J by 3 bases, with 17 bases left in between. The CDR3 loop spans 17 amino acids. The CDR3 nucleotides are TGCGCCAGCAGCTTGGGTGGAGGGGGCATCGGAACAGATACGCAGTATTTT. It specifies CASSLGGGGIGTDTQYF. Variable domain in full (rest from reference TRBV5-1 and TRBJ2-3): KAGVTQTPRYLIKTRGQQVTLSCSPISGHRSVSWYQQTPGQGLQFLFEYFSETQRNKGNFPGRFSGRQFSNSRSEMNVSTLELGDSALYLCASSLGGGGIGTDTQYFGPGTRLTVL.

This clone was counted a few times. The DNA of the CDR3 is TGTGCCAGCACTGAGGGAGGGACTGAAGCTTTCTTT. It yields the protein CASTEGGTEAFF. This rearrangement joins TRBV6-6 to TRBJ1-1; D gene uncertain. V was cut by 7 bases and J by 5 bases, with 11 bases left in between. CDR1 is MNHNY, CDR2 SVGAGI, per germline (reference sequence). The CDR3 runs to 12 residues.

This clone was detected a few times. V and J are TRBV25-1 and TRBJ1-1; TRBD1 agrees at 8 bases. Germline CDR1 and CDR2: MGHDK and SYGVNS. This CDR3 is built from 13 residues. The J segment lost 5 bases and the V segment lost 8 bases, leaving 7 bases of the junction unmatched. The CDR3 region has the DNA TGTGCCAGCTCTGACAGGGGCCGAACTGAAGCTTTCTTT. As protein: CASSDRGRTEAFF.

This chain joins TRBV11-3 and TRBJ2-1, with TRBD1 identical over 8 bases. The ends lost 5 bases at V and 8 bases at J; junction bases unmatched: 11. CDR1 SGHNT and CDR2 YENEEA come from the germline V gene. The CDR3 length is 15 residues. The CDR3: CASSPRQGADHEQFF. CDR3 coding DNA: TGTGCCAGCAGCCCCCGGCAGGGGGCTGACCATGAGCAGTTCTTC.

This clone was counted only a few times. CDR3 sequence reads: CASSARSRGDTQYF. The CDR3 nucleotides are TGTGCCAGCAGCGCCAGGTCCCGGGGGGATACGCAGTATTTT. The rearrangement uses TRBV9 and TRBJ2-3; possibly TRBD2 for D (6 bases). The CDR3 extends over 14 amino acids. The V gene's germline CDR1 is SGDLS and CDR2 YYNGEE. V lost 3 bases and J lost 6, with 14 bases in between. The variable domain in full, with the rest retrieved from reference TRBV9 and TRBJ2-3, is DSGVTQTPKHLITATGQRVTLRCSPRSGDLSVYWYQQSLDQGLQFLIQYYNGEERAKGNILERFSAQQFPDLHSELNLSSLELGDSALYFCASSARSRGDTQYFGPGTRLTVL.

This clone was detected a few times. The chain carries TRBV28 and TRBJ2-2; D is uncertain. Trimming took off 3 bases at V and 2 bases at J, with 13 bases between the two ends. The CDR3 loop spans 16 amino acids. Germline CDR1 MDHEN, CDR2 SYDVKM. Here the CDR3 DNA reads TGTGCCAGCAGTTTCTTGACGGAGATTAACACCGGGGAGCTGTTTTTT. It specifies CASSFLTEINTGELFF. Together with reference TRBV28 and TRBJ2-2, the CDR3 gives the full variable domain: DVKVTQSSRYLVKRTGEKVFLECVQDMDHENMFWYRQDPGLGLRLIYFSYDVKMKEKGDIPEGYSVSREKKERFSLILESASTNQTSMYLCASSFLTEINTGELFFGEGSRLTVL.

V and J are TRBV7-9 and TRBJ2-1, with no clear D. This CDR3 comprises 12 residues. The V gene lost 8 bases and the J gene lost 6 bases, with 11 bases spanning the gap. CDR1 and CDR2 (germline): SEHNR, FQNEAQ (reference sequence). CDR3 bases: TGTGCCAGCGGCCAGGAATTCAATGAGCAGTTCTTC. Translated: CASGQEFNEQFF.

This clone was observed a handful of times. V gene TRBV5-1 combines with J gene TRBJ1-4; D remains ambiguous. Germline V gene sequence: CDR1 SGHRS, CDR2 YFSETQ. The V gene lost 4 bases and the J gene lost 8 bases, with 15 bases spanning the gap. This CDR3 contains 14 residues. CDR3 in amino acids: CASSRKAAEEKLFF. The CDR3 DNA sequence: TGCGCCAGCAGCCGAAAGGCGGCAGAGGAAAAACTGTTTTTT.

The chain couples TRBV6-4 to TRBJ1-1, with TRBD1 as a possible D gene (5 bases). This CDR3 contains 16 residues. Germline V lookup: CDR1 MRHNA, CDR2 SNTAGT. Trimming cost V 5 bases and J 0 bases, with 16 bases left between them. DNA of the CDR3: TGTGCCAGCAGTAAGGCAGGGTCGGCCATGAACACTGAAGCTTTCTTT. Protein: CASSKAGSAMNTEAFF.

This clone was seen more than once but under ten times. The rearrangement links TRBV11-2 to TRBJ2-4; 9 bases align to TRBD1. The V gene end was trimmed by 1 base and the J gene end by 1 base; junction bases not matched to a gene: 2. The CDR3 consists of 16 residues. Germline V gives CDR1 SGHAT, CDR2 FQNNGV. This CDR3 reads CASSLGDRGAKNIQYF. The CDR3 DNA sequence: TGTGCCAGCAGCTTAGGTGACAGGGGGGCCAAAAACATTCAGTACTTC.

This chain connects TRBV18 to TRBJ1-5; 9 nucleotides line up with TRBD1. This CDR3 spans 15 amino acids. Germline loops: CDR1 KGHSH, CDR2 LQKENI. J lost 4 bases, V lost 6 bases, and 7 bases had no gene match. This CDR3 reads CASSSTGGVNQPQHF. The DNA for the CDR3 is TGTGCCAGCTCTTCTACAGGGGGCGTAAATCAGCCCCAGCATTTT.

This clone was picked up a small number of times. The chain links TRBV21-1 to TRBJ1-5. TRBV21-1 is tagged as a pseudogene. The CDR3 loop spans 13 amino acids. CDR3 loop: CASSKGGGGPQHF. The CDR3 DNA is TGTGCCAGCAGCAAGGGTGGGGGAGGGCCCCAGCATTTT.

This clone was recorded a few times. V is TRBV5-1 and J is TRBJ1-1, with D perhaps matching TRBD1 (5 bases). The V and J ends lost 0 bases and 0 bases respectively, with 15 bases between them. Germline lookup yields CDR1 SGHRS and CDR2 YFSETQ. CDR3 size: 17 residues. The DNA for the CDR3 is TGCGCCAGCAGCTTGGGGGGGAGGGTGAAGATGAACACTGAAGCTTTCTTT. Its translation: CASSLGGRVKMNTEAFF.

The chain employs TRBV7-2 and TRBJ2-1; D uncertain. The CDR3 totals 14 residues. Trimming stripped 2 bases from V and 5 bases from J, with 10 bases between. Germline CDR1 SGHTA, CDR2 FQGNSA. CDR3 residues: CASSLPTVNNEQFF. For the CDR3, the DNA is TGTGCCAGCAGCTTACCTACGGTGAACAATGAGCAGTTCTTC.